Presented here are 31 T cell receptor beta chains from one specimen sequenced in a study of shared clonotypes between healthy human individuals. Measured with immunoSEQ multiplex PCR; TCRdb has only the in-frame clones, and not every one. The sample yields about 1.1 million clones, approximately 80% seen once. The sample consisted of memory CD4+ T cells from PBMCs. Indicated subset: CD45RA-negative fraction. These receptors all come from a man between 18 and 35 years old in good health. Some clones in this sample may be carry-over from other donors' samples.

The chain links TRBV7-3 to TRBJ2-7; TRBD1 might be the D (6 bases). There are 16 residues in the CDR3. The germline V and J ends were trimmed by 0 bases and 3 bases, with 15 bases remaining between them. Germline V CDR1 and CDR2: SGHTA, FQGTGA. The CDR3 loop reads CASSLTPNLRGYEQYF. CDR3 bases: TGTGCCAGCAGCTTAACACCGAACCTCAGGGGCTACGAGCAGTACTTC. Full variable domain (missing parts from reference TRBV7-3 and TRBJ2-7): GAGVSQTPSNKVTEKGKYVELRCDPISGHTALYWYRQSLGQGPEFLIYFQGTGAADDSGLPNDRFFAVRPEGSVSTLKIQRTERGDSAVYLCASSLTPNLRGYEQYFGPGTRLTVT.

This sequence joins TRBV5-6 and TRBJ1-1; D gene ambiguous. Germline-derived CDR1 and CDR2 are SGHDT and YYEEEE. The V end was cut by 3 bases, the J end by 5 bases, with 11 bases between. The CDR3 extends over 13 amino acids. The CDR3 nucleotides read TGTGCCAGCAGCTCCAAATCGAGGACTGAAGCTTTCTTT. Translation gives CASSSKSRTEAFF. The variable domain in full, completed from reference TRBV5-6 and TRBJ1-1, reads DAGVTQSPTHLIKTRGQQVTLRCSPKSGHDTVSWYQQALGQGPQFIFQYYEEEERQRGNFPDRFSGHQFPNYSSELNVNALLLGDSALYLCASSSKSRTEAFFGQGTRLTVV.

The J gene is TRBJ2-7, the V gene TRBV19, with 10 bases aligning to TRBD1. CDR1 and CDR2 from the germline V gene are LNHDA and SQIVND (reference sequence). The CDR3 covers 17 residues. Trimming at V came to 10 bases and at J to 5 bases, leaving 20 bases not matched to a gene. The CDR3 is CATARDRGVDGDNEQYF. In DNA, the CDR3 is TGTGCCACCGCCCGGGACAGGGGAGTAGATGGGGACAACGAGCAGTACTTC.

This sequence joins TRBV7-7 and TRBJ2-3, with D unresolved. The V gene's germline CDR1 is SSHAT and CDR2 FNYEAQ (reference sequence). The CDR3 is 15 amino acids. Trimming pared 5 bases from V and 4 bases from J, leaving 16 bases between. The CDR3 loop reads CASSPRLTSADTQYF. In nucleotides, the CDR3 is TGTGCCAGCAGCCCCCGTCTGACTTCCGCAGATACGCAGTATTTT. The whole variable domain, filled in from reference TRBV7-7 and TRBJ2-3, reads GAGVSQSPRYKVTKRGQDVTLRCDPISSHATLYWYQQALGQGPEFLTYFNYEAQPDKSGLPSDRFSAERPEGSISTLTIQRTEQRDSAMYRCASSPRLTSADTQYFGPGTRLTVL.

The genes are TRBV5-1 and TRBJ2-5, with unresolved D. The CDR3 totals 12 residues. V lost 1 base and J lost 2, with 3 bases in between. Per germline, CDR1 SGHRS and CDR2 YFSETQ. The CDR3 sequence is CASSLWQETQYF. CDR3 nucleotides: TGCGCCAGCAGCTTGTGGCAAGAGACCCAGTACTTC.

The V call is TRBV27, the J call TRBJ2-7, with D perhaps TRBD1 or TRBD2 (5 bases each). The CDR3 sequence is 16 residues long. The V and J ends lost 3 bases and 3 bases respectively, with 18 bases between them. Per the germline V gene, CDR1 is MNHEY and CDR2 is SMNVEV (reference sequence). DNA for the CDR3: TGTGCCAGCAGTTTCACCGGGGCAGGGAAGGGCTACGAGCAGTACTTC. This translates into CASSFTGAGKGYEQYF.

There are a few counts of this clone. V gene TRBV28 combines with J gene TRBJ2-7, with D perhaps matching TRBD1 (6 bases). Trimming left V 11 bases short and J 3 bases short, with 20 bases between. The CDR3 covers 14 residues. Germline-derived CDR1 and CDR2 are MDHEN and SYDVKM. CDR3 nucleotides: TGTGCCTCTCTGGGGGCAAATAGGGACTACGAGCAGTACTTC. Translating it yields CASLGANRDYEQYF.

This chain connects TRBV2 to TRBJ2-3; no clear D. CDR3 size: 17 residues. Trimming shortened V by 6 bases and J by 0 bases, and 19 bases separated the two germline ends. CDR1 is SNHLY and CDR2 is FYNNEI in the germline V gene. In DNA form, the CDR3 reads TGTGCCAGCAGGGGTGGTAGCCCCTCGTCTAGCACAGATACGCAGTATTTT. Protein sequence: CASRGGSPSSSTDTQYF. Using reference TRBV2 and TRBJ2-3 for the parts outside the CDR3, the full variable domain is EPEVTQTPSHQVTQMGQEVILRCVPISNHLYFYWYRQILGQKVEFLVSFYNNEISEKSEIFDDQFSVERPDGSNFTLKIRSTKLEDSAMYFCASRGGSPSSSTDTQYFGPGTRLTVL.

V usage is TRBV29-1 and J usage is TRBJ2-3; D is possibly TRBD1 or TRBD2 (5 bases each). This CDR3 contains 14 residues. V lost 3 bases and J lost 0, with 10 bases in between. Germline CDR1 SQVTM, CDR2 ANQGSEA. The CDR3 DNA reads TGCAGCGTTGATCCCGGGGACAGCACAGATACGCAGTATTTT. This encodes CSVDPGDSTDTQYF.

This clone was counted between two and nine times. The chain has TRBV7-2 and TRBJ2-5; D remains ambiguous. The CDR3 covers 13 residues. The germline V gene encodes CDR1 SGHTA and CDR2 FQGNSA. Deletions cut 6 bases from V and 5 bases from J, with 13 bases between. The DNA of the CDR3 is TGTGCCAGCAGTCAAAATTGGGTCGAGACCCAGTACTTC. It codes for CASSQNWVETQYF.

V and J are TRBV10-2 and TRBJ2-1, with 12 bases fitting TRBD2. The germline gives CDR1 WSHSY, CDR2 SAAADI. The V segment lost 8 bases and the J segment 7 bases; nucleotides outside the gene matches: 9. The CDR3 is made up of 15 amino acids. Here the CDR3 reads CASSRSTSGRNEQFF. Written as DNA, the CDR3 is TGCGCCAGCTCGAGGAGTACTAGCGGGAGGAATGAGCAGTTCTTC.

This clone was counted once. The rearrangement links TRBV7-8 to TRBJ2-1, with a possible D match to TRBD1 (5 bases). The ends were cut back, 9 bases at V and 6 bases at J, with 27 bases in the middle. CDR3 length: 17 amino acids. Germline V gives CDR1 SGHVS, CDR2 FQNEAQ. The DNA of the CDR3 is TGTGCCAGTCTACCCGGTCGGGTACCCCAAAGGGGCAATGAGCAGTTCTTC. Translation gives CASLPGRVPQRGNEQFF.

The chain has TRBV7-3 and TRBJ2-1; 11 bases are shared with TRBD2. V dropped 5 bases and J dropped 4; count of bases not matched to a gene: 4. This CDR3 has 15 residues. CDR1 and CDR2 from the germline V gene are SGHTA and FQGTGA. The CDR3 DNA follows: TGTGCCAGCAGCGAGACTAGCGGGGCATACAATGAGCAGTTCTTC. It encodes CASSETSGAYNEQFF.

The genes are TRBV7-2 and TRBJ2-6; weak D call: TRBD2 (5 bases). Between the trimmed V and J ends, which lost 1 base and 3 bases, there was a span of 7 bases. The V gene's germline CDR1 is SGHTA and CDR2 FQGNSA. The CDR3 length is 15 residues. The CDR3 DNA follows: TGTGCCAGCAGCTTAGGAGGGTTTGGGGCCAACGTCCTGACTTTC. This gives the protein CASSLGGFGANVLTF.

This clone was found once. The chain links TRBV5-1 to TRBJ2-7; the D is unclear. Germline values: CDR1 SGHRS, CDR2 YFSETQ. V dropped 0 bases and J dropped 2 bases, with 9 bases sitting between them. CDR3 length: 14 amino acids. CDR3 DNA: TGCGCCAGCAGCTTGGGGACGGCCGCCTACGAGCAGTACTTC. Protein sequence: CASSLGTAAYEQYF.

As concerns this clone: The sample has other DNA sequences that encode this CDR3 too. The rearrangement links TRBV28 to TRBJ1-5, with D perhaps TRBD1 (6 bases). This CDR3 region has 14 residues. V lost 2 bases, J lost 1 base, and 6 bases lay in between. Looked up from germline, CDR1 is MDHEN and CDR2 is SYDVKM. In DNA form, the CDR3 reads TGTGCCAGCAGTTTAAGGGGGAGCAATCAGCCCCAGCATTTT. This encodes CASSLRGSNQPQHF.

This clone has a single count. This chain connects TRBV19 to TRBJ2-4; 12 bases match TRBD2. Germline assignment: CDR1 LNHDA and CDR2 SQIVND (reference sequence). This CDR3 contains 16 residues. The V and J ends lost 4 bases and 1 base, in that order; junction bases with no gene match: 2. The CDR3 coding sequence is TGTGCCAGTAGTAGGACTAGCGGGATGGCCAAAAACATTCAGTACTTC. This translates into CASSRTSGMAKNIQYF. Filled out from reference TRBV19 and TRBJ2-4, the complete variable domain reads DGGITQSPKYLFRKEGQNVTLSCEQNLNHDAMYWYRQDPGQGLRLIYYSQIVNDFQKGDIAEGYSVSREKKESFPLTVTSAQKNPTAFYLCASSRTSGMAKNIQYFGAGTRLSVL.

Points on this clone: This specimen includes other DNA sequences encoding the same CDR3. This chain connects TRBV5-4 to TRBJ2-5; D is perhaps TRBD1 (5 bases). Germline CDR1 reads SGHNT; CDR2 reads YYREEE (reference sequence). The CDR3 runs 13 residues. V was pared by 4 bases and J by 1 base, with 8 bases between. CDR3 bases: TGTGCCAGCAGCAGGGGCGGCCAAGAGACCCAGTACTTC. The encoded protein is CASSRGGQETQYF.

The chain carries TRBV18 and TRBJ2-7; 12 bases match TRBD2. The CDR3 has 14 residues. J lost 6 bases, V lost 2 bases, and 2 bases had no gene match. CDR1 and CDR2 (germline): KGHSH, LQKENI. CDR3 bases: TGTGCCAGCTCACCAGTGACTAGCGGGAGCGAGCAGTACTTC. This encodes CASSPVTSGSEQYF.

The chain links TRBV2 to TRBJ2-1, with no clear D. Trimming pared 1 base from V and 3 bases from J, leaving 13 bases between. CDR3 length equals 16 residues. CDR1 and CDR2 from the germline V gene are SNHLY and FYNNEI. CDR3 DNA: TGTGCCAGCAGTGAAGTAGGACCGACCAACTACAATGAGCAGTTCTTC. Translating it yields CASSEVGPTNYNEQFF.

The rearrangement joins TRBV5-1 to TRBJ2-3, with TRBD2 matching over 11 bases. The CDR3 sequence is 14 residues long. V gave up 4 bases and J gave up 5 bases; unmatched junction bases: 3. CDR1 and CDR2 from the germline V gene are SGHRS and YFSETQ. The CDR3 DNA is TGCGCCAGCAGCACTAGCGGGGGAGGAGATACGCAGTATTTT. It specifies CASSTSGGGDTQYF.

The chain combines TRBV4-2 with TRBJ2-2, with D possibly TRBD2 on 6 matching bases. CDR3 length: 15 residues. Germline V gene sequence: CDR1 LGHNA, CDR2 YNFKEQ. Between the trimmed V and J ends, which lost 4 bases and 3 bases, there was a span of 12 bases. CDR3: CASSPGGRDTGELFF. In DNA form, the CDR3 reads TGTGCCAGCAGCCCCGGAGGGCGGGACACCGGGGAGCTGTTTTTT.

As to this clone: One junction end does not reproduce the germline sequence, and a read error may be involved. The rearrangement joins TRBV29-1 to TRBJ1-1, with D tentatively TRBD1 (5 bases). This CDR3 region has 10 residues. CDR1 and CDR2 from the germline V gene are SQVTM and ANQGSEA. For the CDR3, the DNA is TGCAGCGTTGGCCAGGGAAAAGCTTCCTTT. Translated: CSVGQGKASF.

The gene calls are TRBV7-9 and TRBJ2-7; TRBD2 is a possible D gene (5 bases). Looked up from germline, CDR1 is SEHNR and CDR2 is FQNEAQ (reference sequence). This CDR3 spans 15 amino acids. V lost 1 base to trimming and J lost 3 bases, with 13 bases between them. Here the CDR3 DNA reads TGTGCCAGCAGCTTAGGTCCCCCGGGATTCTACGAGCAGTACTTC. It specifies CASSLGPPGFYEQYF.

This clone was counted once. The chain has TRBV7-2 and TRBJ1-2; D remains unclear. This CDR3 is 12 amino acids long. Germline-derived CDR1 and CDR2 are SGHTA and FQGNSA. V lost 8 bases to trimming and J lost 0 bases, with 7 bases between them. CDR3 in amino acids: CASAWSNYGYTF. For the CDR3, the DNA is TGTGCCAGCGCTTGGTCTAACTATGGCTACACCTTC.

In the case of this clone: Other nucleotide sequences in the sample specify the same CDR3. The J gene is TRBJ1-5, the V gene TRBV5-1; no reliable D call. CDR3 length equals 13 residues. Germline CDR1 SGHRS, CDR2 YFSETQ. The V end lost 5 bases, the J end lost 0 bases, and 6 bases lay between the germline ends. In DNA, the CDR3 is TGCGCCAGCAGTCCGGGTAGCAATCAGCCCCAGCATTTT. Protein product: CASSPGSNQPQHF.

V is TRBV7-6 and J is TRBJ2-3; D gene uncertain. This CDR3 is 15 amino acids long. The V and J ends lost 5 bases and 0 bases respectively, with 12 bases between them. Germline V gives CDR1 SGHVS, CDR2 FNYEAQ. Here the CDR3 DNA reads TGTGCCAGCAGCCCTCAGCCTTCTAGCACAGATACGCAGTATTTT. This gives the protein CASSPQPSSTDTQYF.

This clone was counted a few times. The chain is built from TRBV27 and TRBJ1-2; TRBD1 matches at 8 bases. Trimming cost V 6 bases and J 0 bases; bases outside gene matches: 9. Per the germline V gene, CDR1 is MNHEY and CDR2 is SMNVEV (reference sequence). The CDR3 consists of 16 residues. Here the CDR3 reads CASRRTGSPTNYGYTF. CDR3 bases: TGTGCCAGCAGGAGGACAGGGTCACCCACTAACTATGGCTACACCTTC.

The chain links TRBV15 to TRBJ2-5; D might be TRBD1 (6 bases). The length of the CDR3 is 17 residues. The V gene lost 0 bases and the J gene lost 0 bases, with 14 bases spanning the gap. The germline CDR1 and CDR2 sequences are LNHNV and YYDKDF (reference sequence). CDR3 protein: CATSRDIGQIDQETQYF. CDR3 bases: TGTGCCACCAGCAGAGATATCGGACAGATTGACCAAGAGACCCAGTACTTC.

This clone was detected ten times or more. Other DNA variants within this sample encode the same CDR3. The rearrangement links TRBV9 to TRBJ2-3, with D perhaps matching TRBD1 or TRBD2 (6 bases each). CDR3 size: 15 residues. Germline CDR1 and CDR2: SGDLS and YYNGEE. With 1 base removed from V and 4 bases from J, the gap between germline ends came to 13 bases. The CDR3 is CASSVSGGGADTQYF. DNA of the CDR3: TGTGCCAGCAGCGTATCCGGGGGCGGGGCAGATACGCAGTATTTT.

The chain couples TRBV16 to TRBJ2-7; 9 nucleotides align to TRBD1. Germline-derived CDR1 and CDR2 are KGHSY and FQNENV. This CDR3 region has 15 residues. V shed 1 base, J shed 5 bases, and the junction held 6 bases outside the gene matches. The CDR3 sequence is CASSQWTGEKHEQYF. CDR3 nucleotides: TGTGCCAGCAGCCAATGGACAGGGGAAAAGCACGAGCAGTACTTC.